This TCR beta chain was observed in a study of post-analysis software for immune sequencing data. Whole-study context: In terms of disease course, relapsing-remitting, secondary progressive and progressive-relapsing multiple sclerosis were included.

With respect to this clonotype: Its antigen is unidentified. Sequence at one end of the junction differs from germline and may be a read error.

Study outcomes and limitations: Comparison of patients with controls showed five TRBV segments more frequent in patients, TRBV5-6, TRBV5-1 and TRBV20-1 among them.

Looked up from germline, CDR1 is SEHNR and CDR2 is FQNEAQ (reference sequence). The CDR3 loop spans 15 amino acids. Sequencing libraries made from TCR beta cDNA carried unique molecular identifiers. TCRdb redid the calling of the PCR reads with MiXCR, one entry per CDR3 protein. This sample yields about 460,000 distinct CDR3 sequences, of which under 55% are seen a single time; roughly an eighth belongs to the top ten. The sequencing input was blood. The chain couples TRBV7-9 to TRBJ2-1, with TRBD2 matching over 12 bases. Judging by the DNA end, TRBJ2-7 fits better; the J call may be wrong. This receptor was identified in a girl aged 5-17 years with multiple sclerosis. The CDR3 protein is CARSSRLAGDNEQYF. CDR3 in DNA: TGTGCCCGCAGCTCCAGACTAGCGGGAGACAATGAGCAGTACTTC.